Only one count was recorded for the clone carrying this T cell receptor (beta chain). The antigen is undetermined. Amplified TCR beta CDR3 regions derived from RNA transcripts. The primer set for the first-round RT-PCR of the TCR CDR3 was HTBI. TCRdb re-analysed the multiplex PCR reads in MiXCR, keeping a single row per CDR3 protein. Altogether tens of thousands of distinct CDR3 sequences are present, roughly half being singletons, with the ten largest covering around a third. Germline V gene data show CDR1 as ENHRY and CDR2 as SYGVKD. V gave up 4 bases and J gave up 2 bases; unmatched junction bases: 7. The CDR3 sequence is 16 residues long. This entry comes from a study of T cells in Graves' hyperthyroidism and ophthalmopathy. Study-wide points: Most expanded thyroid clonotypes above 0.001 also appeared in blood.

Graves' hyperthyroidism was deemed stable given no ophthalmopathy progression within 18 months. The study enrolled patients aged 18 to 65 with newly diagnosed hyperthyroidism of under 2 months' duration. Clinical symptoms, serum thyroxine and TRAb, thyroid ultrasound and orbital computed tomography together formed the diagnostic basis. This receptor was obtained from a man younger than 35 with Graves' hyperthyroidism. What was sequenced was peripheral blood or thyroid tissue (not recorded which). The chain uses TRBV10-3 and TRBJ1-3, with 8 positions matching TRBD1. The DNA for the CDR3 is TGTGCCATCAGTGCAGGGGGCCAGGGGGCTGGAAACACCATATATTTT. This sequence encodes CAISAGGQGAGNTIYF.